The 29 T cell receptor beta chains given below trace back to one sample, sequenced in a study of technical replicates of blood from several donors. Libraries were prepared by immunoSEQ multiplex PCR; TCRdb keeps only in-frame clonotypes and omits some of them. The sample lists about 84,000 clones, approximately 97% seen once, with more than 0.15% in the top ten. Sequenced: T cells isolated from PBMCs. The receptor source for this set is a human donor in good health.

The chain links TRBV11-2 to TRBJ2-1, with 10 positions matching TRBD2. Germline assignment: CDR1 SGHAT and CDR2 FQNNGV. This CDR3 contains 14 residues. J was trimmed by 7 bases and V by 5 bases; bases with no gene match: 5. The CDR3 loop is CASSRGLASNEQFF. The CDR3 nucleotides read TGTGCCAGCAGCCGGGGACTAGCGAGTAATGAGCAGTTCTTC.

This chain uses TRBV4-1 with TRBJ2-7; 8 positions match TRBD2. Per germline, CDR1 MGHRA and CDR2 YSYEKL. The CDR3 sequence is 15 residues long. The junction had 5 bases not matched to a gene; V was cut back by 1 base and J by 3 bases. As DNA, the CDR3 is TGCGCCAGCAGCCAAGGGTTAGCGGGGAACTACGAGCAGTACTTC. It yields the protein CASSQGLAGNYEQYF.

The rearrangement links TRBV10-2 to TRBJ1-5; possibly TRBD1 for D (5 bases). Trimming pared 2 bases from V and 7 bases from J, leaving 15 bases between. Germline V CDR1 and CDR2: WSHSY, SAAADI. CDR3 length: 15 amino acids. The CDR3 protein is CASSEEEAGGQPQHF. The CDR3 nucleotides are TGCGCCAGCAGTGAGGAAGAGGCGGGGGGGCAGCCCCAGCATTTT.

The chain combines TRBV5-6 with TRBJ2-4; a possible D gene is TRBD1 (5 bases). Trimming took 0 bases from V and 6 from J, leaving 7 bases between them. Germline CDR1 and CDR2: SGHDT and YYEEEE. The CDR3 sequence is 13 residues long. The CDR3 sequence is CASSLGQGNIQYF. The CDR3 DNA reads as TGTGCCAGCAGCTTGGGGCAGGGAAACATTCAGTACTTC.

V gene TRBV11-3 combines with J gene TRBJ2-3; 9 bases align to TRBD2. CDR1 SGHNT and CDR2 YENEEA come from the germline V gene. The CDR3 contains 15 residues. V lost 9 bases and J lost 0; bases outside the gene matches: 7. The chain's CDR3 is CASTIAGESTDTQYF. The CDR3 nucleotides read TGTGCCAGTACCATAGCGGGAGAAAGCACAGATACGCAGTATTTT.

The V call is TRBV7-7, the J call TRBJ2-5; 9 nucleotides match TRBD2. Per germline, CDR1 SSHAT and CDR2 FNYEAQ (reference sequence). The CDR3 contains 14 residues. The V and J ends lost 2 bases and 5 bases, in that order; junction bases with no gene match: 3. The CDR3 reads CASSLSSGDETQYF. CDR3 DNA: TGTGCCAGCAGCTTATCTAGCGGGGATGAGACCCAGTACTTC.

Here the CDR3 DNA reads TGTGCCAGCAGCTTAATGGGACAGGGGAACACTGAAGCTTTCTTT. Amino acids: CASSLMGQGNTEAFF. This chain uses TRBV7-3 with TRBJ1-1; 9 nucleotides match TRBD1. The trim removed 1 base at V and 1 base at J, leaving 1 base unmatched. CDR3 length: 15 amino acids. CDR1 is SGHTA, CDR2 FQGTGA, per germline.

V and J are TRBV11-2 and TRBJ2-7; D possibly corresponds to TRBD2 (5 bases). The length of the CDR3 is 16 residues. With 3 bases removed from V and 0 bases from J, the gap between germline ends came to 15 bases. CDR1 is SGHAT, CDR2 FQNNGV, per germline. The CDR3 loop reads CASSFSLSGSSYEQYF. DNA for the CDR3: TGTGCCAGCAGCTTTAGTTTGTCTGGGAGCTCCTACGAGCAGTACTTC.

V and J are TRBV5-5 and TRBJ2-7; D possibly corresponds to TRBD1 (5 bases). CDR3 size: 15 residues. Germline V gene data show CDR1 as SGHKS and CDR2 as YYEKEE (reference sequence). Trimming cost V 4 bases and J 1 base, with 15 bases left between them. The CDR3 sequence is CASSPPVAGSYEQYF. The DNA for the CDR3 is TGTGCCAGCAGCCCCCCGGTAGCAGGGTCCTACGAGCAGTACTTC.

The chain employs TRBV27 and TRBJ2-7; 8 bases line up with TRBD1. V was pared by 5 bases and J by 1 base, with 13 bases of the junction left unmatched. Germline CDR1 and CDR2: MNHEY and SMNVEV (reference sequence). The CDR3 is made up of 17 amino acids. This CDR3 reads CASSRNTPGQDSYEQYF. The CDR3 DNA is TGTGCCAGCAGTCGTAATACGCCGGGACAGGATTCCTACGAGCAGTACTTC.

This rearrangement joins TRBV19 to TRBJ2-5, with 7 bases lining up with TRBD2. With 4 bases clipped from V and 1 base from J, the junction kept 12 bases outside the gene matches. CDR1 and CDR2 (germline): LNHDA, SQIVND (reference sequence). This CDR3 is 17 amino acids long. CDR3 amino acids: CASSTSLGREVQETQYF. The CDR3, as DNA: TGTGCCAGTAGTACCTCCTTGGGGAGGGAGGTCCAAGAGACCCAGTACTTC.

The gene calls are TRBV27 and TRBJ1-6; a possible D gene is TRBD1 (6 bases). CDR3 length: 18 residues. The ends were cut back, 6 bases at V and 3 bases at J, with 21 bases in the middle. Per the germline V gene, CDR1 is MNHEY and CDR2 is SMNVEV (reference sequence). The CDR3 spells CASSRGQRGSFYNSPLHF. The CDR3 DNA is TGTGCCAGCAGCAGGGGACAAAGGGGAAGTTTCTATAATTCACCCCTCCACTTT.

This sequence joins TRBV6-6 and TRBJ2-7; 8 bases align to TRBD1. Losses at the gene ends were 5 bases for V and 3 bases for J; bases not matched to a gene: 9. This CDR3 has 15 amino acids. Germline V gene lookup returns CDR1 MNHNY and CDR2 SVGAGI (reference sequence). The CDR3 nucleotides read TGTGCCAGCAGTACCGGGACAGGAAATTACTACGAGCAGTACTTC. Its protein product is CASSTGTGNYYEQYF.

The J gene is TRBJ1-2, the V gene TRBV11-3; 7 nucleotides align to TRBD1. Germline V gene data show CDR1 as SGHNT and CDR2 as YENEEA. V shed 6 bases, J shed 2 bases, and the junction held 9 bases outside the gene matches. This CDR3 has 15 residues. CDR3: CASRRRGTENYGYTF. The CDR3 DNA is TGTGCCAGCAGACGACGCGGGACAGAGAACTATGGCTACACCTTC.

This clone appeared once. The CDR3 sequence is CASSVDGTTSTDTQYF. In nucleotides, the CDR3 is TGTGCCAGCAGCGTAGATGGGACAACTAGCACAGATACGCAGTATTTT. The rearrangement joins TRBV9 to TRBJ2-3, with D tentatively TRBD1 (6 bases). The germline V gene has CDR1 SGDLS and CDR2 YYNGEE. The V and J ends lost 0 bases and 0 bases respectively, with 11 bases between them. The CDR3 contains 16 residues.

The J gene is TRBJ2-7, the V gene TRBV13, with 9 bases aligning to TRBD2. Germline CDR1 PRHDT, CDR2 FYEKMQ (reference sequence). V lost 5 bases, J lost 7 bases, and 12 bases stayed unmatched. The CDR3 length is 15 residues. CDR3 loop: CASSPLGTSGWEQYF. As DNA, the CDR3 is TGTGCCAGCAGCCCCCTCGGTACTAGCGGGTGGGAGCAGTACTTC.

CDR3 nucleotides: TGTGCCTGGAGGGACGGGACAGGTTATAATGAAAAACTGTTTTTT. Translating gives CAWRDGTGYNEKLFF. The rearrangement joins TRBV30 to TRBJ1-4; the match to TRBD1 covers 8 bases. This CDR3 has 15 residues. V dropped 3 bases and J dropped 4; count of bases not matched to a gene: 7. Germline assignment: CDR1 GTSNPN and CDR2 SVGIG (reference sequence). Together with reference TRBV30 and TRBJ1-4, the CDR3 gives the full variable domain: SQTIHQWPATLVQPVGSPLSLECTVEGTSNPNLYWYRQAAGRGLQLLFYSVGIGQISSEVPQNLSASRPQDRQFILSSKKLLLSDSGFYLCAWRDGTGYNEKLFFGSGTQLSVL.

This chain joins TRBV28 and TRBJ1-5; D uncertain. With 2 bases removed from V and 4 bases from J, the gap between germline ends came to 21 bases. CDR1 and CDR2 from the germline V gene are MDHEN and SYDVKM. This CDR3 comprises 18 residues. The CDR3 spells CASSLLWSRGGRNQPQHF. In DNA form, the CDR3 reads TGTGCCAGCAGTTTACTTTGGTCTCGGGGAGGGAGAAATCAGCCCCAGCATTTT. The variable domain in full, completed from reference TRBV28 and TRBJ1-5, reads DVKVTQSSRYLVKRTGEKVFLECVQDMDHENMFWYRQDPGLGLRLIYFSYDVKMKEKGDIPEGYSVSREKKERFSLILESASTNQTSMYLCASSLLWSRGGRNQPQHFGDGTRLSIL.

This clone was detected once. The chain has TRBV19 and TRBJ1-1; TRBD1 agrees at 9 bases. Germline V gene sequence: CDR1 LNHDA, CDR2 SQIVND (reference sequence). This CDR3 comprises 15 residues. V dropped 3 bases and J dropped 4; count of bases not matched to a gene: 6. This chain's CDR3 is CASSIPGTGSTEAFF. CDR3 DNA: TGTGCCAGTAGTATTCCCGGGACAGGGAGCACTGAAGCTTTCTTT. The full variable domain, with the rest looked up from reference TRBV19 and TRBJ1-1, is DGGITQSPKYLFRKEGQNVTLSCEQNLNHDAMYWYRQDPGQGLRLIYYSQIVNDFQKGDIAEGYSVSREKKESFPLTVTSAQKNPTAFYLCASSIPGTGSTEAFFGQGTRLTVV.

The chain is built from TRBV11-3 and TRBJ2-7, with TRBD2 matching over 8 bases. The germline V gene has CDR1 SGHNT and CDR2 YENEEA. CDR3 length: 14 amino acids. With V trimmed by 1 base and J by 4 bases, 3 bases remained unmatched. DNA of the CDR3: TGTGCCAGCAGCTTAGTCGGGGGGGGGTACGAGCAGTACTTC. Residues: CASSLVGGGYEQYF.

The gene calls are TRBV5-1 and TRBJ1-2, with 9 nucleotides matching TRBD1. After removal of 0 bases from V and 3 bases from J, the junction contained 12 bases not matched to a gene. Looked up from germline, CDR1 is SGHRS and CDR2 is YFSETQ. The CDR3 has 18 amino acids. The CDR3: CASSLAGTGNGADYGYTF. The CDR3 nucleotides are TGCGCCAGCAGCTTGGCCGGGACAGGGAATGGAGCGGACTATGGCTACACCTTC.

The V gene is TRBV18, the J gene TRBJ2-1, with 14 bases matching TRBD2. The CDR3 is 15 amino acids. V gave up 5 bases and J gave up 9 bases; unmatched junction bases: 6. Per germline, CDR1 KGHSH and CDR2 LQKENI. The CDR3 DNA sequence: TGTGCCAGCTCAGCGGGACTAGCGGGAGTGACTGAGCAGTTCTTC. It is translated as CASSAGLAGVTEQFF.

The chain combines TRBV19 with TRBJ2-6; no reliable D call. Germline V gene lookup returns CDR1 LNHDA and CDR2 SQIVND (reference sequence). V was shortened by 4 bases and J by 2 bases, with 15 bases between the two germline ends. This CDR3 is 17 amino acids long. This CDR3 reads CASSTAPAVAGANVLTF. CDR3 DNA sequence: TGTGCCAGTAGTACAGCACCGGCGGTAGCTGGGGCCAACGTCCTGACTTTC.

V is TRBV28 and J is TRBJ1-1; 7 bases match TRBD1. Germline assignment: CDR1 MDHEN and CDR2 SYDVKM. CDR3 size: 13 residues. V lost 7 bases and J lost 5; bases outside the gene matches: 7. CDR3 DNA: TGTGCCAGCAACAAACAGGGGTGGACTGAAGCTTTCTTT. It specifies CASNKQGWTEAFF. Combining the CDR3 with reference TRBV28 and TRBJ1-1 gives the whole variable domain DVKVTQSSRYLVKRTGEKVFLECVQDMDHENMFWYRQDPGLGLRLIYFSYDVKMKEKGDIPEGYSVSREKKERFSLILESASTNQTSMYLCASNKQGWTEAFFGQGTRLTVV.

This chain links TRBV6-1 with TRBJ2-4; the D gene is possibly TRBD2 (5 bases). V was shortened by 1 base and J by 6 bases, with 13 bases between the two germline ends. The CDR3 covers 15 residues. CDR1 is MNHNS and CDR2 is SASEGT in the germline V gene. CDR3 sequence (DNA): TGTGCCAGCAGTGAAGGGCGGGTTTACCTAAACATTCAGTACTTC. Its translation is CASSEGRVYLNIQYF.

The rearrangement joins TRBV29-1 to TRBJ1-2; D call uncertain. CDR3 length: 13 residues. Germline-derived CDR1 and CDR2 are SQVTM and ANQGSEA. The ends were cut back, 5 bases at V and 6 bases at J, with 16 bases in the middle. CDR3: CSVRFRGFDGYTF. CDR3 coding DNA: TGCAGCGTTCGGTTTCGGGGTTTCGATGGCTACACCTTC.

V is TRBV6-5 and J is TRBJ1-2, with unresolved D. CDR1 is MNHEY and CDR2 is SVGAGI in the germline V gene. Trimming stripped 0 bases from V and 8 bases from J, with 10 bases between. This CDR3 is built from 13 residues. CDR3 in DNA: TGTGCCAGCAGTTACTCCTCAGGTGCCGGCTACACCTTC. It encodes CASSYSSGAGYTF.

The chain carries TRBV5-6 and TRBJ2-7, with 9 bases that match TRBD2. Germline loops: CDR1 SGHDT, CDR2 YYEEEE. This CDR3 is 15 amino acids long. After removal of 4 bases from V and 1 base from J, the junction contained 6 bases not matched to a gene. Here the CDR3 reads CASSGAAGGSYEQYF. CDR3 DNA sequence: TGTGCCAGCAGCGGGGCAGCGGGAGGTTCCTACGAGCAGTACTTC.

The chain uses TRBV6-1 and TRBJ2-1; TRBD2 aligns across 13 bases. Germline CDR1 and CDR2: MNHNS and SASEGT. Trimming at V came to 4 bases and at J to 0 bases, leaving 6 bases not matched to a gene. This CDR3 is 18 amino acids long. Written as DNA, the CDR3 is TGTGCCAGCAGTGTCAGACTAGCGGGAGGTTACTCCTACAATGAGCAGTTCTTC. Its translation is CASSVRLAGGYSYNEQFF.